One and the same sample provided the 30 T cell receptor beta chains below, sequenced in a study of shared clonotypes between healthy human individuals. Naive-designated CD8 cells lacked CD45RO, were positively enriched for CCR7, and omitted terminally differentiated effector memory CD45RA+ cells. Sequencing used immunoSEQ multiplex PCR; TCRdb keeps in-frame clones, though not all of them. The sample has hundreds of thousands of clones; approximately 96% are singletons. The sample consisted of naive CD8+ T cells sorted from blood. Every receptor here comes from a woman aged 25 to 39 in good health.

This chain uses TRBV28 with TRBJ1-1; perhaps TRBD1 as D (5 bases). The CDR3 contains 14 residues. With 5 bases removed from V and 0 bases from J, the gap between germline ends came to 10 bases. Germline lookup yields CDR1 MDHEN and CDR2 SYDVKM. CDR3 region: CASSPRGLNTEAFF. In nucleotides, the CDR3 is TGTGCCAGCAGTCCACGGGGCTTGAACACTGAAGCTTTCTTT.

The chain combines TRBV7-6 with TRBJ2-1, with D possibly matching TRBD2 (5 bases). In germline, CDR1 is SGHVS, CDR2 FNYEAQ. Trimming took off 5 bases at V and 0 bases at J, with 5 bases between the two ends. This CDR3 comprises 13 residues. CDR3 sequence (DNA): TGTGCCAGCAGCACTAGCTCCTACAATGAGCAGTTCTTC. Its translation is CASSTSSYNEQFF.

This clone appeared a few times. The chain uses TRBV11-2 and TRBJ2-7, with no clear D. This CDR3 is 11 amino acids long. The V gene's germline CDR1 is SGHAT and CDR2 FQNNGV. Trimming cost V 5 bases and J 2 bases, with 4 bases left between them. CDR3 region: CASSPAYEQYF. The CDR3 coding sequence is TGTGCCAGCAGCCCTGCCTACGAGCAGTACTTC.

The chain links TRBV19 to TRBJ1-2, with D perhaps matching TRBD1 (5 bases). Germline values: CDR1 LNHDA, CDR2 SQIVND (reference sequence). This CDR3 spans 16 amino acids. The germline V and J ends were trimmed by 3 bases and 8 bases, with 22 bases remaining between them. CDR3 nucleotide sequence: TGTGCCAGTAGTATCTCAATGGGACTAACTATGCGGGGCTACACCTTC. This encodes CASSISMGLTMRGYTF. Drawing the rest from reference TRBV19 and TRBJ1-2, the complete variable domain is DGGITQSPKYLFRKEGQNVTLSCEQNLNHDAMYWYRQDPGQGLRLIYYSQIVNDFQKGDIAEGYSVSREKKESFPLTVTSAQKNPTAFYLCASSISMGLTMRGYTFGSGTRLTVV.

This chain joins TRBV11-2 and TRBJ1-1; the D gene is possibly TRBD1 (6 bases). CDR3 size: 17 residues. Trimming pared 0 bases from V and 4 bases from J, leaving 18 bases between. CDR1 is SGHAT, CDR2 FQNNGV, per germline. This CDR3 is CASSLDGVWGQGTEAFF. The CDR3 DNA is TGTGCCAGCAGCTTAGATGGTGTGTGGGGGCAGGGCACTGAAGCTTTCTTT. The full variable domain, its missing parts supplied by reference TRBV11-2 and TRBJ1-1, is EAGVAQSPRYKIIEKRQSVAFWCNPISGHATLYWYQQILGQGPKLLIQFQNNGVVDDSQLPKDRFSAERLKGVDSTLKIQPAKLEDSAVYLCASSLDGVWGQGTEAFFGQGTRLTVV.

This clone showed up just once. The chain recombines TRBV5-4 with TRBJ2-3; D unclear. The V gene's germline CDR1 is SGHNT and CDR2 YYREEE (reference sequence). Between the trimmed V and J ends, which lost 9 bases and 5 bases, there was a span of 13 bases. CDR3 length: 12 residues. CDR3 DNA sequence: TGTGCCACCTCCCACCAGGAAGATACGCAGTATTTT. Encoded protein: CATSHQEDTQYF. The variable domain in full, completed from reference TRBV5-4 and TRBJ2-3, reads ETGVTQSPTHLIKTRGQQVTLRCSSQSGHNTVSWYQQALGQGPQFIFQYYREEENGRGNFPPRFSGLQFPNYSSELNVNALELDDSALYLCATSHQEDTQYFGPGTRLTVL.

V gene TRBV2 combines with J gene TRBJ1-1; 7 nucleotides agree with TRBD1. V was clipped by 8 bases and J by 4 bases; unmatched bases: 19. The V gene's germline CDR1 is SNHLY and CDR2 FYNNEI. This CDR3 comprises 17 residues. The CDR3 spells CASGGNGDSAASTEAFF. The CDR3 DNA follows: TGTGCCAGCGGAGGGAATGGGGACAGCGCCGCGTCCACTGAAGCTTTCTTT.

The chain has TRBV28 and TRBJ2-1; 8 bases agree with TRBD2. The CDR3 contains 14 residues. The J segment lost 8 bases and the V segment lost 3 bases, leaving 6 bases of the junction unmatched. CDR1 is MDHEN, CDR2 SYDVKM, per germline. For the CDR3, the DNA is TGTGCCAGCAGTTTTGCCGGGAGGGGCGATGAGCAGTTCTTC. This gives the protein CASSFAGRGDEQFF.

The chain is built from TRBV6-1 and TRBJ2-7, with D maybe TRBD1 (6 bases). Deletions cut 2 bases from V and 0 bases from J, with 8 bases between. Germline values: CDR1 MNHNS, CDR2 SASEGT. CDR3 size: 14 residues. CDR3 nucleotides: TGTGCCAGCAGTGAACGAGGGGGCTCCTACGAGCAGTACTTC. The encoded protein is CASSERGGSYEQYF.

The CDR3 loop is CASSAGTTPLTDTQYF. The CDR3 bases are TGTGCCAGCAGCGCGGGGACTACTCCCCTCACAGATACGCAGTATTTT. The rearrangement links TRBV9 to TRBJ2-3, with 7 bases identical to TRBD2. V was clipped by 3 bases and J by 2 bases; unmatched bases: 9. Germline-derived CDR1 and CDR2 are SGDLS and YYNGEE. This CDR3 comprises 16 residues.

The gene calls are TRBV13 and TRBJ2-7; the D gene is possibly TRBD1 (6 bases). The V end lost 5 bases, the J end lost 3 bases, and 14 bases lay between the germline ends. In germline, CDR1 is PRHDT, CDR2 FYEKMQ (reference sequence). This CDR3 has 14 residues. Here the CDR3 DNA reads TGTGCCAGCAGCCACGGGCAGGGGTACTACGAGCAGTACTTC. This translates into CASSHGQGYYEQYF.

The chain combines TRBV2 with TRBJ2-7; D is perhaps TRBD2 (5 bases). This CDR3 contains 15 residues. Trimming pared 8 bases from V and 1 base from J, leaving 18 bases between. The germline V gene encodes CDR1 SNHLY and CDR2 FYNNEI. CDR3 protein: CASGGSGLESYEQYF. CDR3 in DNA: TGTGCCAGCGGAGGAAGTGGGCTAGAGTCCTACGAGCAGTACTTC. Filled out from reference TRBV2 and TRBJ2-7, the complete variable domain reads EPEVTQTPSHQVTQMGQEVILRCVPISNHLYFYWYRQILGQKVEFLVSFYNNEISEKSEIFDDQFSVERPDGSNFTLKIRSTKLEDSAMYFCASGGSGLESYEQYFGPGTRLTVT.

The V gene is TRBV19, the J gene TRBJ2-1; maybe TRBD2 (6 bases). This CDR3 comprises 16 residues. Germline CDR1 and CDR2: LNHDA and SQIVND (reference sequence). Trimming removed 4 bases at V and 1 base at J, with 14 bases between. As DNA, the CDR3 is TGTGCCAGTAGTAGCCCGCGGGATTTTTCCTACAATGAGCAGTTCTTC. It yields the protein CASSSPRDFSYNEQFF. The full variable domain, with the rest looked up from reference TRBV19 and TRBJ2-1, is DGGITQSPKYLFRKEGQNVTLSCEQNLNHDAMYWYRQDPGQGLRLIYYSQIVNDFQKGDIAEGYSVSREKKESFPLTVTSAQKNPTAFYLCASSSPRDFSYNEQFFGPGTRLTVL.

This rearrangement joins TRBV7-9 to TRBJ2-5, with a possible D match to TRBD1 (6 bases). V was pared by 6 bases and J by 4 bases, with 18 bases between. This CDR3 spans 15 amino acids. Germline V gives CDR1 SEHNR, CDR2 FQNEAQ (reference sequence). CDR3 DNA: TGTGCCAGCAGGCAACCTAGGGAAGGGGGAGAGACCCAGTACTTC. As protein: CASRQPREGGETQYF.

The chain employs TRBV7-8 and TRBJ2-1; 7 bases are a match to TRBD2. The junction had 4 bases not matched to a gene; V was cut back by 1 base and J by 4 bases. This CDR3 is 15 amino acids long. In germline, CDR1 is SGHVS, CDR2 FQNEAQ. CDR3 protein: CASSLVGGGYNEQFF. DNA for the CDR3: TGTGCCAGCAGCTTAGTTGGCGGGGGTTACAATGAGCAGTTCTTC. The full variable domain, its missing parts supplied by reference TRBV7-8 and TRBJ2-1, is GAGVSQSPRYKVAKRGQDVALRCDPISGHVSLFWYQQALGQGPEFLTYFQNEAQLDKSGLPSDRFFAERPEGSVSTLKIQRTQQEDSAVYLCASSLVGGGYNEQFFGPGTRLTVL.

The rearrangement uses TRBV29-1 and TRBJ2-1; 8 nucleotides align to TRBD1. The trim removed 7 bases at V and 6 bases at J, leaving 8 bases unmatched. CDR1 SQVTM and CDR2 ANQGSEA come from the germline V gene. The CDR3 is made up of 13 amino acids. CDR3 in DNA: TGCAGCGCTAGGACAGGGAACGGCAATGAGCAGTTCTTC. Translation gives CSARTGNGNEQFF.

V usage is TRBV27 and J usage is TRBJ1-4, with D unclear. CDR3 length equals 17 residues. Trimming cost V 0 bases and J 0 bases, with 11 bases left between them. The germline V gene encodes CDR1 MNHEY and CDR2 SMNVEV (reference sequence). The DNA for the CDR3 is TGTGCCAGCAGTTTATCTCCCCTAGTAACAACTAATGAAAAACTGTTTTTT. This encodes CASSLSPLVTTNEKLFF. Drawing the rest from reference TRBV27 and TRBJ1-4, the complete variable domain is EAQVTQNPRYLITVTGKKLTVTCSQNMNHEYMSWYRQDPGLGLRQIYYSMNVEVTDKGDVPEGYKVSRKEKRNFPLILESPSPNQTSLYFCASSLSPLVTTNEKLFFGSGTQLSVL.

This rearrangement joins TRBV5-1 to TRBJ2-1; 8 bases line up with TRBD1. Trimming cost V 4 bases and J 12 bases; bases outside gene matches: 9. CDR1 and CDR2 (germline): SGHRS, YFSETQ. This CDR3 has 13 amino acids. In DNA form, the CDR3 reads TGCGCCAGCAGCACACGGACAGGGACGGGGCAGTTCTTC. Its protein is CASSTRTGTGQFF. The whole variable domain, remainder taken from reference TRBV5-1 and TRBJ2-1, is KAGVTQTPRYLIKTRGQQVTLSCSPISGHRSVSWYQQTPGQGLQFLFEYFSETQRNKGNFPGRFSGRQFSNSRSEMNVSTLELGDSALYLCASSTRTGTGQFFGPGTRLTVL.

The J gene is TRBJ1-1, the V gene TRBV6-1, with D possibly TRBD1 on 6 matching bases. The CDR3 extends over 17 amino acids. From germline, CDR1 is MNHNS and CDR2 SASEGT. The V gene lost 0 bases and the J gene lost 3 bases, with 17 bases spanning the gap. The CDR3 loop is CASSEARGRGGDTEAFF. CDR3 DNA sequence: TGTGCCAGCAGTGAAGCGCGGGGCAGGGGAGGGGACACTGAAGCTTTCTTT.

CDR3 region: CASSLGFSYEQYF. The CDR3 DNA reads TGTGCCAGCAGCTTGGGCTTCTCCTACGAGCAGTACTTC. The chain joins TRBV5-8 to TRBJ2-7; the D is unclear. Germline assignment: CDR1 SGHTS and CDR2 YDEGEE. The CDR3 has 13 amino acids. The V end lost 0 bases, the J end lost 0 bases, and 4 bases lay between the germline ends.

The genes are TRBV11-2 and TRBJ2-7; D is undetermined. There are 13 residues in the CDR3. V was pared by 2 bases and J by 4 bases, with 9 bases between. The V gene's germline CDR1 is SGHAT and CDR2 FQNNGV. The DNA for the CDR3 is TGTGCCAGCAGCTTACCGGGTAATTACGAGCAGTACTTC. It yields the protein CASSLPGNYEQYF.

The J gene is TRBJ2-7, the V gene TRBV7-8, with 7 bases lining up with TRBD1. CDR1 is SGHVS, CDR2 FQNEAQ, per germline. CDR3 length equals 14 residues. V was pared by 5 bases and J by 5 bases, with 9 bases of the junction left unmatched. The CDR3 nucleotides are TGTGCCAGCAGCCCAAGGGGACAGATCAACGAGCAGTACTTC. It translates to CASSPRGQINEQYF.

The J gene is TRBJ2-7, the V gene TRBV10-2; D gene ambiguous. Looked up from germline, CDR1 is WSHSY and CDR2 is SAAADI. The CDR3 is made up of 13 amino acids. The V gene lost 2 bases and the J gene lost 4 bases, with 9 bases spanning the gap. CDR3 region: CASSEGVKYEQYF. CDR3 nucleotide sequence: TGCGCCAGCAGTGAGGGGGTGAAGTACGAGCAGTACTTC.

V usage is TRBV5-6 and J usage is TRBJ2-7, with 8 bases that match TRBD2. Germline V gene sequence: CDR1 SGHDT, CDR2 YYEEEE. The CDR3 runs to 15 residues. V was pared by 4 bases and J by 3 bases, with 9 bases of the junction left unmatched. The DNA of the CDR3 is TGTGCCAGCAGCCATAGCGGGACCCCCGTCTACGAGCAGTACTTC. Residues: CASSHSGTPVYEQYF.

V gene TRBV27 combines with J gene TRBJ2-1; 7 nucleotides line up with TRBD2. Germline V gene lookup returns CDR1 MNHEY and CDR2 SMNVEV (reference sequence). The CDR3 sequence is 14 residues long. With V trimmed by 6 bases and J by 5 bases, 7 bases remained unmatched. The CDR3 sequence is CASSTVAGHNEQFF. The CDR3 nucleotides read TGTGCCAGCAGCACGGTAGCGGGCCACAATGAGCAGTTCTTC.

This chain connects TRBV7-6 to TRBJ2-3; a weak D match, TRBD2 (5 bases). Deletions cut 5 bases from V and 6 bases from J, with 18 bases between. Per germline, CDR1 SGHVS and CDR2 FNYEAQ. The CDR3 extends over 15 amino acids. CDR3 nucleotide sequence: TGTGCCAGCAGCGACCCTGTGGGGAGTTCGGATACGCAGTATTTT. Encoded protein: CASSDPVGSSDTQYF.

A single count supports this clone. The chain carries TRBV7-6 and TRBJ2-1, with unresolved D. Germline CDR1 SGHVS, CDR2 FNYEAQ. This CDR3 has 12 amino acids. Trimming removed 5 bases from V and 5 bases from J, with 7 bases in between. CDR3: CASSAVHNEQFF. As DNA, the CDR3 is TGTGCCAGCAGCGCGGTACACAATGAGCAGTTCTTC.

This chain joins TRBV5-4 and TRBJ2-1; 11 nucleotides align to TRBD2. After removal of 2 bases from V and 7 bases from J, the junction contained 2 bases not matched to a gene. The CDR3 covers 14 residues. Germline V gene data show CDR1 as SGHNT and CDR2 as YYREEE (reference sequence). CDR3 sequence reads: CASSLRTSGNEQFF. CDR3 DNA: TGTGCCAGCAGCTTACGGACTAGCGGGAATGAGCAGTTCTTC.

The chain employs TRBV9 and TRBJ2-7; 9 nucleotides match TRBD1. CDR1 and CDR2 from the germline V gene are SGDLS and YYNGEE. V dropped 3 bases and J dropped 5; count of bases not matched to a gene: 15. The CDR3 contains 17 residues. The CDR3 sequence: CASSATAGTGSSHEQYF. DNA for the CDR3: TGTGCCAGCAGCGCAACAGCCGGGACAGGGAGTAGCCACGAGCAGTACTTC.

Concerning this clone itself: In the same sample, other DNA sequences code for this CDR3. The gene calls are TRBV7-9 and TRBJ1-5; no clear D. Germline assignment: CDR1 SEHNR and CDR2 FQNEAQ (reference sequence). V lost 1 base and J 3 bases, leaving 7 bases between the germline ends. The CDR3 extends over 14 amino acids. CDR3 in amino acids: CASSLGGDNQPQHF. CDR3 nucleotide sequence: TGTGCCAGCAGCTTAGGGGGAGACAATCAGCCCCAGCATTTT. Full variable domain (rest looked up from reference TRBV7-9 and TRBJ1-5): DTGVSQNPRHKITKRGQNVTFRCDPISEHNRLYWYRQTLGQGPEFLTYFQNEAQLEKSRLLSDRFSAERPKGSFSTLEIQRTEQGDSAMYLCASSLGGDNQPQHFGDGTRLSIL.